This T cell receptor (beta chain) was sequenced in a study of blood T cell repertoires in COVID-19. On the study more broadly: Acute-phase and convalescent COVID-19 samples originated in the United States, Italy and Spain. Nucleic acid was either cDNA or gDNA, and it came from T cells, B-cell-depleted T cells, or PBMCs.

The CDR3 runs 15 residues. Trimming shortened V by 5 bases and J by 0 bases, and 10 bases separated the two germline ends. Germline assignment: CDR1 KGHDR and CDR2 SFDVKD. The authors' processing: It was from reference gene primer amplification that nucleated cell counts were estimated. The protocol was immunoSEQ multiplex PCR, while the TCRdb copy is restricted to in-frame clones and leaves out a portion. D and trimming were read from the DNA, whereas the V and J calls and clone size are those reported in that table. The data hold some 190,000 clones, with more than 75% observed a single time. The receptor was derived from a woman of 80 years or more with acute or convalescent COVID-19. The gene calls are TRBV24-1 and TRBJ1-3; D is unresolved. The source material was peripheral blood. The CDR3 DNA reads TGTGCCACCAGTGGATACGGACTCTCTGGAAACACCATATATTTT. It yields the protein CATSGYGLSGNTIYF.